Included here is one T cell receptor (beta chain) sequence, with context. These data are taken from a study of T cell changes during pregnancy in multiple sclerosis. CDR3 length: 16 residues. V trimming: 3 bases; J trimming: 4 bases; junction bases outside the gene matches: 10. Germline lookup yields CDR1 MNHEY and CDR2 SMNVEV (reference sequence). Method: immunoSEQ multiplex PCR; TCRdb's copy keeps in-frame clones and lacks some. In the table there are around 20,000 clones, 80% to 90% of which are singletons. The gene calls are TRBV27 and TRBJ2-3; 7 positions match TRBD2. The TCR originated in a female donor in good health, enrolled as a control in a pregnancy study. The material sequenced was CD8+ T cells from peripheral blood mononuclear cells, taken in the second trimester of pregnancy. CDR3 in DNA: TGTGCCAGCAGTTTGGTGGCGGGAGCCCCAGCAGATACGCAGTATTTT. Its translation is CASSLVAGAPADTQYF.